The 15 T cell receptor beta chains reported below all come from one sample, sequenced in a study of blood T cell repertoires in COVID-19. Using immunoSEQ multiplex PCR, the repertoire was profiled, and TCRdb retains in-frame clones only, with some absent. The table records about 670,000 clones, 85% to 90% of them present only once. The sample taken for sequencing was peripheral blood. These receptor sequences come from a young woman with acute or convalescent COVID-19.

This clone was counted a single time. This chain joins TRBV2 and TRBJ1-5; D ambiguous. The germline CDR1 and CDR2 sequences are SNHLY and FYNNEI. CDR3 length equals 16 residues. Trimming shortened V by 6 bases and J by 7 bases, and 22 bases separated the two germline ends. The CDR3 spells CASSPGPTGGEQPQHF. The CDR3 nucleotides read TGTGCCAGCAGCCCTGGGCCCACGGGAGGAGAACAGCCCCAGCATTTT.

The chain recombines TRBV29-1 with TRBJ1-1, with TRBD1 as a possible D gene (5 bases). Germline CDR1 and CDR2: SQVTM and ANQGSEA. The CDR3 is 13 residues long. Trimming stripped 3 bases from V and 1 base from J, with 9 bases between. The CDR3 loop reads CSVDSGENTEAFF. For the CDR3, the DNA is TGCAGCGTTGATTCGGGGGAGAACACTGAAGCTTTCTTT.

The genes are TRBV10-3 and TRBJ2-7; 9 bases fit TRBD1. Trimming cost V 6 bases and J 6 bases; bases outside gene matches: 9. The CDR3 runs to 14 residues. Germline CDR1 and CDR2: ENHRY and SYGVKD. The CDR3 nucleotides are TGTGCCATCAGAAAACCGGGACAGGGTTTCGAGCAGTACTTC. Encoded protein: CAIRKPGQGFEQYF.

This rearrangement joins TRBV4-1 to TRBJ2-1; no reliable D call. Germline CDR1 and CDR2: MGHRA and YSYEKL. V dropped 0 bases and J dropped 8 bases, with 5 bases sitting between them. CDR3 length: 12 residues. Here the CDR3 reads CASSQERDEQFF. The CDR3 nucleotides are TGCGCCAGCAGCCAAGAACGGGATGAGCAGTTCTTC.

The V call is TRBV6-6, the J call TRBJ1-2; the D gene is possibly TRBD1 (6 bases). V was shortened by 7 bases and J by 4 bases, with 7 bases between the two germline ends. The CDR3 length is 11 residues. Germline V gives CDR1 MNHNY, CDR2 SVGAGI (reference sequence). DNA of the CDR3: TGTGCCAGCATGGACAGCTATGGCTACACCTTC. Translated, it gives CASMDSYGYTF.

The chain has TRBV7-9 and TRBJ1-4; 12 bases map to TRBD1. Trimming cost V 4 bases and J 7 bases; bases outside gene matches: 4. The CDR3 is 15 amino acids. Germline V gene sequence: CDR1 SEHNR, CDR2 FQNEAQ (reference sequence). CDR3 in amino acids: CASSWGQGASEKLFF. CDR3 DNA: TGTGCCAGCAGCTGGGGACAGGGGGCGAGTGAAAAACTGTTTTTT.

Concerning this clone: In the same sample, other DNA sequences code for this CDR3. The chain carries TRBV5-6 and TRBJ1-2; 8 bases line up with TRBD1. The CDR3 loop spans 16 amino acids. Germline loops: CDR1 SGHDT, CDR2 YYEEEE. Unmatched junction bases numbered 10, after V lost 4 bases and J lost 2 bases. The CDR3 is CASSPGQGASNYGYTF. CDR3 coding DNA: TGTGCCAGCAGCCCAGGACAGGGCGCGAGCAACTATGGCTACACCTTC.

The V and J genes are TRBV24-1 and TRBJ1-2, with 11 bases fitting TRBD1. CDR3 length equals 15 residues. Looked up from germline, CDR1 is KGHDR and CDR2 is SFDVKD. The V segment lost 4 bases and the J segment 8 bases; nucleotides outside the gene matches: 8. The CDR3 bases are TGTGCCACCAGTGAGCCGGGACAGGGGGTAGACGGCTACACCTTC. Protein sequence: CATSEPGQGVDGYTF.

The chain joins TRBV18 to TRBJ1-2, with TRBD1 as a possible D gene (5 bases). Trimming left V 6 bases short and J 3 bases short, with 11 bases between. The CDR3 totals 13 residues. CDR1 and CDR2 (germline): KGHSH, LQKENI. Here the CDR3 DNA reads TGTGCCAGCTCCGGGGGATTGTACTATGGCTACACCTTC. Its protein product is CASSGGLYYGYTF.

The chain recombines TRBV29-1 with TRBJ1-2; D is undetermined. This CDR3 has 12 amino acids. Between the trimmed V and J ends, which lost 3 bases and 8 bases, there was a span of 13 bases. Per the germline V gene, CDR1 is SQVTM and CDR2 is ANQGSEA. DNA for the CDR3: TGCAGCGTTGAGAATCGGGGAGGCGGCTACACCTTC. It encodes CSVENRGGGYTF. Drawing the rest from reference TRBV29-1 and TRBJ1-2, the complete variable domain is SAVISQKPSRDICQRGTSLTIQCQVDSQVTMMFWYRQQPGQSLTLIATANQGSEATYESGFVIDKFPISRPNLTFSTLTVSNMSPEDSSIYLCSVENRGGGYTFGSGTRLTVV.

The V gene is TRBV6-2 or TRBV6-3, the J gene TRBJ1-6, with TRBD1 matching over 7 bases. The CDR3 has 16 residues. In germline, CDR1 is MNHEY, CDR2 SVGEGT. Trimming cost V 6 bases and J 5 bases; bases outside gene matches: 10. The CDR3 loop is CASSHPTGKDNSPLHF. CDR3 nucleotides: TGTGCCAGCAGCCATCCGACAGGGAAGGATAATTCACCCCTCCACTTT.

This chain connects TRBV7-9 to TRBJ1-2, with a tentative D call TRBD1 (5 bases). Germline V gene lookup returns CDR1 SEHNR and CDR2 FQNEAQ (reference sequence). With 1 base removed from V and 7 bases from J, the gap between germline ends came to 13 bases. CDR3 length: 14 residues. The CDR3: CASSLDSGGSGYTF. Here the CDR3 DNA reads TGTGCCAGCAGCTTAGACTCGGGGGGGAGTGGCTACACCTTC.

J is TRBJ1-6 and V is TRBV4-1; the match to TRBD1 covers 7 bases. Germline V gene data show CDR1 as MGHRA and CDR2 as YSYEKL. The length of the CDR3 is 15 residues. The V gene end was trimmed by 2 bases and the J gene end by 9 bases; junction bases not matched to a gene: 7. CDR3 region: CASSQTGVGISPLHF. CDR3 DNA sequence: TGCGCCAGCAGCCAAACAGGGGTCGGAATTTCACCCCTCCACTTT.

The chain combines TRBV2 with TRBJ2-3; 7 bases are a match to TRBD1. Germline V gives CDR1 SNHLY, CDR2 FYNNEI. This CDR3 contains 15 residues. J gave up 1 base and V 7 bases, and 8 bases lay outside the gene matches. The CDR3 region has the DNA TGTGCCAGCATCAGACAGGGTACGGGCACAGATACGCAGTATTTT. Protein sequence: CASIRQGTGTDTQYF.

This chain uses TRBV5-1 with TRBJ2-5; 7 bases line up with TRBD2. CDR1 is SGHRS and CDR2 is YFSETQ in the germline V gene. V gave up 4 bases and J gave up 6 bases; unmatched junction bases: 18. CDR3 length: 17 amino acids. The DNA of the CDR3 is TGCGCCAGCAGCCCGGCCAACGTTTGGGGGGGAGGACAGACCCAGTACTTC. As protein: CASSPANVWGGGQTQYF.